This TCR beta chain comes out of a study of T-cell reconstitution after alpha-beta-depleted transplantation in children. Researchers prepared the TCRbeta library using unique molecular identifiers, the study reports. MiXCR was run by TCRdb on the PCR reads, yielding one entry per CDR3 protein. This sample yields some 350,000 distinct CDR3 sequences, of which around a tenth are seen a single time; 2% to 2.5% belongs to the top ten. The receptor was isolated from a human donor who donated a stem cell graft to a child with acute lymphoblastic leukemia. The sample in question was PBMCs from the stem cell graft donor, obtained from the stem cell graft.

CDR3 nucleotide sequence: TGTGCCAGCAGCTTAATGGGTGGAGGGAACTACGAGCAGTACTTC. It codes for CASSLMGGGNYEQYF. The chain joins TRBV7-3 to TRBJ2-7; maybe TRBD2 (6 bases). There are 15 residues in the CDR3. V was pared by 1 base and J by 3 bases, with 13 bases between. Germline lookup yields CDR1 SGHTA and CDR2 FQGTGA.